This entry features one T cell receptor beta chain sequence. These data come from a study of blood T cell repertoires in COVID-19. Study overall: Samples representing acute and convalescent COVID-19 were sourced from the United States, Italy and Spain. PBMCs, B-cell-depleted T cells, or T cells provided the cDNA or gDNA that made up the material.

This CDR3 is 15 amino acids long. In the original workflow: Quantification of nucleated cells was approximated via reference gene primer amplification. Some clones are missing from TCRdb's copy, which holds only in-frame ones; the method was immunoSEQ multiplex PCR. V and J calls plus clone size are reproduced from that table; the DNA served to infer D and trimming. The repertoire holds some 180,000 clones, with 88% as singletons. The gene calls are TRBV21-1 and TRBJ2-7; TRBD1 is the table's D call and was not checked against the DNA. TRBV21-1 is a pseudogene locus. This clonotype was obtained from a man aged 50 to 59 who had recovered from COVID-19. The sequenced sample consisted of peripheral blood. Here the CDR3 DNA reads TGTGCCAGCAGCTCGACAGGGCCTATCTCCTACGAGCAGTACTTC. Its translation is CASSSTGPISYEQYF.